This T cell receptor (beta chain) was captured in a study of cytomegalovirus exposure and HLA in healthy donors. The study ran its PCR with 60 Vbeta and 13 Jbeta primers. The method was immunoSEQ multiplex PCR; TCRdb's version includes in-frame clones alone and lacks a portion of them. Here the sample spans approximately 150,000 clones, approximately 9% being singletons. This clonotype originated in a male donor in good health and CMV-seronegative. The sequenced sample consisted of PBMCs.

DNA for the CDR3: TGTGCCAGCAGCGTTTCTTCCTCCACAGATACGCAGTATTTT. This sequence encodes CASSVSSSTDTQYF. This chain uses TRBV9 with TRBJ2-3; D unresolved. The length of the CDR3 is 14 residues. Per the germline V gene, CDR1 is SGDLS and CDR2 is YYNGEE. V was trimmed by 2 bases and J by 2 bases, leaving 9 bases between them.